This T cell receptor beta chain was profiled in a study of T cell responses to AZD1222 COVID-19 vaccine. Overall study results and limits: A reported finding is that nearly half of spike-specific TCRs target unmutated variant regions. Most donors were white British and more were female, and clonal diversity was possibly underestimated. Two AZD1222 doses significantly raised spike-specific TCR breadth and depth over controls.

In regard to this clone: As yet, its antigen is unknown.

Trimming removed 0 bases from V and 5 bases from J, with 2 bases in between. This CDR3 has 12 residues. CDR1 is LNHDA and CDR2 is SQIVND in the germline V gene (reference sequence). Assay used: immunoSEQ multiplex PCR; TCRdb lists only in-frame clones, some missing. The sample yields tens of thousands of clones, 80% to 95% seen once. The chain joins TRBV19 to TRBJ1-5; D is unclear. The starting material was peripheral blood, obtained 28 days after the second AZD1222 dose. The TCR was taken from an adult who received the AZD1222 COVID-19 vaccine. The CDR3 reads CASSIDYQPQHF. The CDR3 DNA sequence: TGTGCCAGTAGTATAGATTATCAGCCCCAGCATTTT.